The 19 T cell receptor beta chains below were found in one sample sequenced in a study of cytomegalovirus exposure and HLA in healthy donors (dated by TCRdb to 2016 to 2017). The method behind the library was the immunoSEQ multiplex PCR assay. For the multiplex PCR, a mixture combining 60 forward primers for TCR Vbeta segments and 13 reverse primers for TCR Jbeta segments was used. TCRdb re-hosts the immuneACCESS table, in-frame sequences only. Its copies lack some clones; in the studies checked, an unresolved V gene accounts for under half of them, and the cause for the rest is not known. The sample yields approximately 160,000 clones; roughly three quarters were counted once. The ten most abundant clones make up roughly 7% of the sample. The source material was PBMCs. These receptors were obtained from a male donor in good health and CMV-seropositive.

The rearrangement uses TRBV15 and TRBJ2-5; TRBD1 might be the D (6 bases). CDR1 and CDR2 from the germline V gene are LNHNV and YYDKDF (reference sequence). This CDR3 is built from 14 residues. The V end lost 5 bases, the J end lost 8 bases, and 18 bases lay between the germline ends. CDR3 bases: TGTGCCACCAGCCCAACAGGGACCAAGAGTACCCAGTACTTC. Translation gives CATSPTGTKSTQYF.

As for this clone: It is unclear where the CDR3 begins or ends on the DNA, so no DNA is shown, and the CDR3 is as TCRdb lists it. The chain has TRBV27 and TRBJ1-2. Germline assignment: CDR1 MNHEY and CDR2 SMNVEV (reference sequence). With termini counted, the CDR3 has 16 amino acids. The CDR3 sequence: CASSSGQGGGVDGYTF.

This clone was seen a few times. The V call is TRBV5-4, the J call TRBJ1-2; D unclear. This CDR3 region has 12 residues. Germline CDR1 and CDR2: SGHNT and YYREEE (reference sequence). V was cut by 5 bases and J by 2 bases, with 7 bases left in between. CDR3 loop: CASRRENYGYTF. CDR3 coding DNA: TGTGCCAGCAGGAGAGAGAACTATGGCTACACCTTC.

The chain is built from TRBV7-2 and TRBJ2-1; D is ambiguous. The germline V gene encodes CDR1 SGHTA and CDR2 FQGNSA. Trimming removed 4 bases from V and 7 bases from J, with 14 bases in between. The CDR3 covers 14 residues. CDR3 coding DNA: TGTGCCAGCAGCTCCGATTTAGCCGTTAATGAGCAGTTCTTC. It encodes CASSSDLAVNEQFF.

V gene TRBV7-2 combines with J gene TRBJ2-7, with 7 bases fitting TRBD1. This CDR3 is 14 amino acids long. The germline CDR1 and CDR2 sequences are SGHTA and FQGNSA. J was trimmed by 3 bases and V by 3 bases; bases with no gene match: 5. The CDR3 loop is CASSFRDSNYEQYF. The DNA for the CDR3 is TGTGCCAGCAGCTTCCGGGACAGTAACTACGAGCAGTACTTC.

The chain uses TRBV7-9 and TRBJ1-2; D is unresolved. The CDR3 has 16 amino acids. Germline V gene sequence: CDR1 SEHNR, CDR2 FQNEAQ (reference sequence). V lost 4 bases to trimming and J lost 4 bases, with 19 bases between them. In nucleotides, the CDR3 is TGTGCCAGCAGCTACGATAGTGGGCCCGGCAGCTATGGCTACACCTTC. Its translation: CASSYDSGPGSYGYTF.

The CDR3, as DNA: TGTGCCAGCAGCTCCGGGACAGGGCCCTACGAGCAGTACTTC. Protein sequence: CASSSGTGPYEQYF. The chain employs TRBV7-6 and TRBJ2-7, with 9 bases aligning to TRBD1. This CDR3 is 14 amino acids long. Germline-derived CDR1 and CDR2 are SGHVS and FNYEAQ. The trim removed 4 bases at V and 2 bases at J, leaving 3 bases unmatched.

V usage is TRBV19 and J usage is TRBJ1-2; TRBD1 aligns across 10 bases. This CDR3 has 15 amino acids. CDR1 and CDR2 from the germline V gene are LNHDA and SQIVND (reference sequence). V lost 6 bases to trimming and J lost 6 bases; unmatched junction nucleotides: 10. The CDR3 loop reads CASSRDRGTSDGYTF. The CDR3 nucleotides are TGTGCCAGTAGCCGGGACAGGGGCACTTCGGATGGCTACACCTTC.

The genes are TRBV7-2 and TRBJ2-3; 10 bases fit TRBD2. With 8 bases clipped from V and 1 base from J, the junction kept 6 bases outside the gene matches. This CDR3 has 15 residues. Germline V gene lookup returns CDR1 SGHTA and CDR2 FQGNSA. CDR3 bases: TGTGCCAGCGCGACTACTAGCGGGGGCACAGATACGCAGTATTTT. As protein: CASATTSGGTDTQYF.

The CDR3 loop reads CASSNRVEQYF. CDR3 in DNA: TGTGCCAGCAGCAACAGGGTCGAGCAGTACTTC. This chain uses TRBV11-1 with TRBJ2-7; D is possibly TRBD1 (6 bases). Germline loops: CDR1 SGHAT, CDR2 FQDESV (reference sequence). With 5 bases removed from V and 6 bases from J, the gap between germline ends came to 8 bases. The CDR3 length is 11 residues.

This chain joins TRBV27 and TRBJ2-5; TRBD1 aligns across 7 bases. The CDR3 sequence is 15 residues long. Per the germline V gene, CDR1 is MNHEY and CDR2 is SMNVEV (reference sequence). The V gene end was trimmed by 6 bases and the J gene end by 2 bases; junction bases not matched to a gene: 9. The CDR3 is CASSPYRGRQETQYF. As DNA, the CDR3 is TGTGCCAGCAGCCCATACAGGGGACGACAAGAGACCCAGTACTTC.

The chain joins TRBV9 to TRBJ2-5; 7 bases align to TRBD2. This CDR3 has 14 amino acids. Germline values: CDR1 SGDLS, CDR2 YYNGEE. Unmatched junction bases numbered 3, after V lost 3 bases and J lost 1 base. In nucleotides, the CDR3 is TGTGCCAGCAGCGCGGGGGGACCCCAAGAGACCCAGTACTTC. Its translation is CASSAGGPQETQYF.

This rearrangement joins TRBV13 to TRBJ2-7, with 9 nucleotides matching TRBD2. The CDR3 is made up of 17 amino acids. The trim removed 0 bases at V and 4 bases at J, leaving 10 bases unmatched. The germline gives CDR1 PRHDT, CDR2 FYEKMQ (reference sequence). The CDR3, as DNA: TGTGCCAGCAGCTTAGGCCCTCGGGGCGGGGGGGCATACGAGCAGTACTTC. Its translation is CASSLGPRGGGAYEQYF.

This clone appeared a few times. This chain connects TRBV18 to TRBJ1-4, with 7 nucleotides matching TRBD1. The CDR3 covers 16 residues. The germline CDR1 and CDR2 sequences are KGHSH and LQKENI. V gave up 1 base and J gave up 6 bases; unmatched junction bases: 8. CDR3 nucleotides: TGTGCCAGCTCACCACGAACGCGGCAGGGGGATGAAAAACTGTTTTTT. This translates into CASSPRTRQGDEKLFF.

To note about this clone: The junction departs from germline at one end; a sequencing error may be responsible. For the CDR3, the DNA is TGTGCCAGCAGTGAGGGACTTAGGGTGAACTTC. It is translated as CASSEGLRVNF. V and J are TRBV25-1 and TRBJ2-7, with D perhaps TRBD2 (6 bases). Germline V gene data show CDR1 as MGHDK and CDR2 as SYGVNS. The CDR3 is made up of 11 amino acids.

This chain connects TRBV9 to TRBJ1-1, with D perhaps matching TRBD1 (6 bases). The ends were cut back, 4 bases at V and 3 bases at J, with 19 bases in the middle. Germline V gene sequence: CDR1 SGDLS, CDR2 YYNGEE. This CDR3 contains 16 residues. The CDR3 is CASSSLRGGQDTEAFF. The CDR3 DNA reads TGTGCCAGCAGCTCCCTGAGGGGGGGCCAAGACACTGAAGCTTTCTTT.

The gene calls are TRBV18 and TRBJ1-4; a possible D gene is TRBD1 (5 bases). The CDR3 extends over 15 amino acids. The V gene's germline CDR1 is KGHSH and CDR2 LQKENI. Trimming stripped 6 bases from V and 6 bases from J, with 17 bases between. The chain's CDR3 is CASSPNTGGDEKLFF. As DNA, the CDR3 is TGTGCCAGCTCGCCTAATACGGGGGGAGATGAAAAACTGTTTTTT.

The chain couples TRBV6-5 to TRBJ2-5; perhaps TRBD2 as D (5 bases). Germline CDR1 reads MNHEY; CDR2 reads SVGAGI. Trimming left V 7 bases short and J 5 bases short, with 11 bases between. The CDR3 contains 12 residues. The CDR3 here is CASTRTGETQYF. The CDR3 DNA follows: TGTGCCAGCACCAGGACTGGTGAGACCCAGTACTTC.

The V and J genes are TRBV12-5 and TRBJ2-7; no definite D call. The V and J ends lost 6 bases and 4 bases respectively, with 10 bases between them. Germline lookup yields CDR1 LGHNT and CDR2 FRNRAP. This CDR3 is 12 amino acids long. The DNA for the CDR3 is TGTGCTAGTGGCCCTACAGTGTACGAGCAGTACTTC. It translates to CASGPTVYEQYF.